This TCR beta chain was documented in a study of T cells after yellow fever vaccination. Background on the study: Fractions containing few cells were prepared with SMART-Seq v4 Ultra Low Input. Broader study findings: There was a small share of clonotypes that showed up in both the CD4 and CD8 compartments.

This clonotype showed up just a few times. Its antigen is undetermined. V was pared by 4 bases and J by 0 bases, with 16 bases between. Germline CDR1 is SQVTM and CDR2 is ANQGSEA. This CDR3 has 16 residues. The study made its TCR cDNA through 5'RACE template switching. That step introduced a universal primer site along with UMIs. One entry per CDR3 protein, called by TCRdb with MiXCR from the 5' RACE reads. The sample lists nearly 550,000 distinct CDR3 sequences; roughly 19% were seen once. The TCR comes from a man aged 25 to 40 who received the YFV17D yellow fever vaccine. The source was PBMCs, collected 15 days after the yellow fever booster vaccination. The V call is TRBV29-1, the J call TRBJ2-1, with D tentatively TRBD2 (6 bases). CDR3 coding DNA: TGCAGCGTTGTTTTGGCGGGGAGACTCTCCTACAATGAGCAGTTCTTC. This sequence encodes CSVVLAGRLSYNEQFF.